Listed below are T cell receptor beta chains from one sample, sequenced in a study of neurological immune-mediated disorders. TCRdb re-called the 5' RACE reads through MiXCR, storing one row per CDR3 protein. This table has about 52,000 distinct CDR3 sequences, about 3.7% appearing once. The specimen sequenced was PBMCs. These receptors were collected from a man aged 55 to 69 with multiple sclerosis. The CDR3 runs from the conserved cysteine through the conserved F or W. D genes are given only for firm matches. Clone size appears in some rows only: once, few, many, or a class for an expanded clone.

abundance	j_gene	d_gene	v_gene	CDR3aa
many	TRBJ1-1	.	TRBV20-1	CSAREGLTEAFF
many	TRBJ2-5	.	TRBV20-1	CSASFGETQYF
many	TRBJ2-2	.	TRBV5-1	CASSLAGTGELFF
many	TRBJ2-2	.	TRBV5-1	CASSLASSPGTGELFF
few	TRBJ1-5	.	TRBV10-1	CASIKTQNF
many	TRBJ2-2	.	TRBV14	CASSFIRANTGELFF
.	TRBJ1-5	.	TRBV18	CASSPSRVRGNQPQHF
medium-sized	TRBJ2-2	TRBD2	TRBV3-1	CASSQRLAANTGELFF
many	TRBJ1-2	TRBD1	TRBV20-1	CSAPSPGGGGYTF
many	TRBJ2-7	.	TRBV5-1	CASHKQGGSSYEQYF
many	TRBJ1-2	TRBD1	TRBV10-3	CAISEFLTGGYYGYTF
many	TRBJ2-1	.	TRBV5-1	CASSLAVGGGVDEQFF
many	TRBJ2-7	.	TRBV20-1	CSARLGRLRGRGEQYF
many	TRBJ1-2	.	TRBV24-1	CATSDSATPNYGYTF
many	TRBJ2-7	TRBD1	TRBV27	CASTGTGPSYEQYF
.	TRBJ1-1	.	TRBV5-6	CASSFSGWGTEAFF
many	TRBJ2-7	.	TRBV11-2	CASSLGGGLPSYEQYF
many	TRBJ2-7	.	TRBV20-1	CSARDQEDYEQYF
many	TRBJ2-3	.	TRBV12-3/TRBV12-4	CASSLARLSTDTQYF
many	TRBJ1-5	.	TRBV20-1	CSARDPREDGYSNQPQHF
many	TRBJ2-1	TRBD2	TRBV12-3/TRBV12-4	CASRPLATPNEQFF
many	TRBJ2-7	.	TRBV14	CASSQGSWNEQYF
many	TRBJ2-7	.	TRBV10-2	CASSLGRSYEQYF
many	TRBJ2-1	.	TRBV20-1	CSARWGQSQFF
many	TRBJ2-7	.	TRBV5-1	CASRGFTYEQYF
many	TRBJ2-7	TRBD1	TRBV20-1	CSATGQEKSYEQYF
many	TRBJ2-5	.	TRBV29-1	CSVATLGETQYF
many	TRBJ1-4	TRBD1	TRBV29-1	CSASPPGQGGEKLFF
many	TRBJ1-5	.	TRBV3-1	CASSQDRSFNQPQHF
many	TRBJ2-3	TRBD2	TRBV20-1	CSINGGAEDTQYF
.	TRBJ1-3	.	TRBV7-2	CASSFGGGEGNTIYF
many	TRBJ2-7	.	TRBV20-1	CSAPTTARQAYEQYF
many	TRBJ1-1	.	TRBV10-2	CASSELGRAAFF
many	TRBJ1-6	TRBD1	TRBV20-1	CSARVTGRHGSPLHF
many	TRBJ2-3	TRBD2	TRBV10-3	CAIRSRDYFGNTQYF
many	TRBJ2-7	.	TRBV12-3/TRBV12-4	CASSLGQFGGRYEQYF
many	TRBJ1-1	.	TRBV5-1	CASSLDGYTEAFF
many	TRBJ2-7	.	TRBV5-4	CASSSTSSYEQYF
many	TRBJ2-2	TRBD2	TRBV5-1	CASSARGGSSTGELFF
medium-sized	TRBJ1-1	TRBD1	TRBV27	CASKDRARTEAFF
many	TRBJ2-5	.	TRBV29-1	CSVSSGETQYF
.	TRBJ1-5	TRBD1	TRBV5-5	CASSLGQGDQPQHF
many	TRBJ2-7	TRBD2	TRBV5-1	CASSLVPGLAGSYEQYF
.	TRBJ2-7	.	TRBV12-3/TRBV12-4	CASRVGNYEQYF
many	TRBJ1-2	.	TRBV12-3/TRBV12-4	CASSLAGVGGYTF